This T cell receptor (beta chain) emerged from a study of Ad26.COV2.S vaccination and SARS-CoV-2 variants. Germline V CDR1 and CDR2: MNHNS, SASEGT. The ends lost 1 base at V and 1 base at J; junction bases unmatched: 0. This CDR3 is 15 amino acids long. The protocol was immunoSEQ multiplex PCR, while the TCRdb copy is restricted to in-frame clones and leaves out a portion. The sample consists of about 350,000 clones, about 90% of them appearing once. This receptor was identified in a human donor who had recovered from COVID-19. The J gene is TRBJ1-3, the V gene TRBV6-1, with 8 bases that match TRBD1. The sequences come from peripheral blood, collected after recovery from COVID-19. The CDR3 region is CASSEGQGSGNTIYF. The CDR3 nucleotides read TGTGCCAGCAGTGAAGGACAGGGGTCTGGAAACACCATATATTTT.